Presented here are 28 T cell receptor beta chains from one specimen sequenced in a study of T cell repertoires in cytomegalovirus infection (dated by TCRdb to 2018 to 2020). The treatment or condition label for this specimen denotes: in vitro stimulation with specific CMV peptide epitopes to enrich CMV-specific T cells. The sequencer was an Illumina HiSeq 1500. TCRdb ran its own pipeline on the public reads, namely fastp trimming at Q25 and MiXCR clone calling, and kept in-frame beta chains. Rows merge per CDR3 protein into single entries with the most common DNA and genes. The sample records about 120,000 distinct CDR3 sequences, about 33% of which are singletons. 41% of the sample is in the top ten clones. Antigens of these TCRs are unknown. Sequencing used CD8+ T cells from cultured PBMCs, obtained from culture after CMV antigen stimulation. These receptors originate from a human donor in good health (CMV status not recorded). Some clones in this sample may be carry-over from other donors' samples.

The chain recombines TRBV9 with TRBJ2-1, with TRBD1 matching 7 bases. This CDR3 contains 16 residues. CDR1 SGDLS and CDR2 YYNGEE come from the germline V gene. V lost 4 bases, J lost 2 bases, and 9 bases stayed unmatched. In nucleotides, the CDR3 is TGTGCCAGCAGCTTGACTTCCGGGACAGCCTACAATGAGCAGTTCTTC. Encoded protein: CASSLTSGTAYNEQFF.

V usage is TRBV9 and J usage is TRBJ2-2, with 13 bases lining up with TRBD2. The CDR3 is made up of 18 amino acids. CDR1 is SGDLS and CDR2 is YYNGEE in the germline V gene. The V gene end was trimmed by 4 bases and the J gene end by 4 bases; junction bases not matched to a gene: 10. The CDR3 nucleotides are TGTGCCAGCAGCCGGGGACTAGCGGGGTATCTGGGCACCGGGGAGCTGTTTTTT. It codes for CASSRGLAGYLGTGELFF.

The chain couples TRBV23-1 to TRBJ1-5, with D unresolved. TRBV23-1 is placed among ORFs of uncertain function. V shed 3 bases and J shed 0 bases, with 9 bases lying between them. CDR3 length equals 15 residues. The CDR3 DNA reads as TGCGCCAGCAGTCATTCGGGGAGTAGCAATCAGCCCCAGCATTTT. As protein: CASSHSGSSNQPQHF.

The count of this clonotype is one. The chain couples TRBV4-2 to TRBJ1-2, with D possibly matching TRBD1 (5 bases). This CDR3 contains 15 residues. V was shortened by 3 bases and J by 0 bases, with 11 bases between the two germline ends. Germline lookup yields CDR1 LGHNA and CDR2 YNFKEQ. CDR3 DNA sequence: TGTGCCAGCAGCCACGACAGACGTGCTAACTATGGCTACACCTTC. It is translated as CASSHDRRANYGYTF.

This rearrangement joins TRBV7-9 to TRBJ2-1; TRBD2 agrees at 9 bases. Unmatched junction bases numbered 11, after V lost 7 bases and J lost 10 bases. Germline V gives CDR1 SEHNR, CDR2 FQNEAQ (reference sequence). The CDR3 totals 14 residues. The CDR3 nucleotides read TGTGCCAGCACCGGGACTAGCAGGGTTTGGGAGCAGTTCTTC. Translating it yields CASTGTSRVWEQFF.

The chain employs TRBV28 and TRBJ2-1; 8 nucleotides agree with TRBD1. CDR1 is MDHEN, CDR2 SYDVKM, per germline. V shed 5 bases, J shed 12 bases, and the junction held 6 bases outside the gene matches. The CDR3 loop spans 12 amino acids. CDR3 nucleotides: TGTGCCAGCAGTCGACAGGGGATGGGGCAGTTCTTC. This codes for CASSRQGMGQFF. Complete variable domain (other parts from reference TRBV28 and TRBJ2-1): DVKVTQSSRYLVKRTGEKVFLECVQDMDHENMFWYRQDPGLGLRLIYFSYDVKMKEKGDIPEGYSVSREKKERFSLILESASTNQTSMYLCASSRQGMGQFFGPGTRLTVL.

V is TRBV5-4 and J is TRBJ1-6, with D perhaps matching TRBD1 (6 bases). The germline V gene has CDR1 SGHNT and CDR2 YYREEE (reference sequence). This CDR3 contains 14 residues. V lost 4 bases, J lost 7 bases, and 12 bases lay in between. The CDR3: CASSLQGPNSPLHF. The CDR3 DNA reads TGTGCCAGCAGCCTACAGGGACCCAATTCACCCCTCCACTTT.

The gene calls are TRBV7-6 and TRBJ2-1, with 9 bases lining up with TRBD1. Germline CDR1 and CDR2: SGHVS and FNYEAQ. Trimming at V came to 1 base and at J to 3 bases, leaving 1 base not matched to a gene. The CDR3 totals 15 residues. This CDR3 reads CASSLVDRGYNEQFF. CDR3 DNA: TGTGCCAGCAGCTTAGTGGACAGGGGCTACAATGAGCAGTTCTTC.

This clonotype was seen many times. For the CDR3, the DNA is TGCAGCGTTGGGACTGGGAATGGCAATCAGCCCCAGCATTTT. This codes for CSVGTGNGNQPQHF. This chain joins TRBV29-1 and TRBJ1-5; no clear D. The length of the CDR3 is 14 residues. With 4 bases removed from V and 2 bases from J, the gap between germline ends came to 12 bases. Germline V gives CDR1 SQVTM, CDR2 ANQGSEA.

This clonotype was recorded at least ten times. This chain links TRBV7-2 with TRBJ2-3; 7 bases are shared with TRBD1. The V segment lost 5 bases and the J segment 5 bases; nucleotides outside the gene matches: 10. Looked up from germline, CDR1 is SGHTA and CDR2 is FQGNSA. The CDR3 length is 15 residues. CDR3 bases: TGTGCCAGCAGCACGGGACAGACTTGGGGAGATACGCAGTATTTT. Its translation is CASSTGQTWGDTQYF. The full variable domain, completed using reference TRBV7-2 and TRBJ2-3, is GAGVSQSPSNKVTEKGKDVELRCDPISGHTALYWYRQSLGQGLEFLIYFQGNSAPDKSGLPSDRFSAERTGGSVSTLTIQRTQQEDSAVYLCASSTGQTWGDTQYFGPGTRLTVL.

The CDR3 loop reads CASSHPQGPEAFF. For the CDR3, the DNA is TGTGCCAGCAGCCATCCACAGGGCCCTGAAGCTTTCTTT. The chain links TRBV27 to TRBJ1-1; TRBD1 might be the D (6 bases). The V end was cut by 6 bases, the J end by 6 bases, with 14 bases between. This CDR3 spans 13 amino acids. Germline lookup yields CDR1 MNHEY and CDR2 SMNVEV (reference sequence).

This clonotype was picked up a small number of times. The chain carries TRBV28 and TRBJ2-7; weak D call: TRBD1 (6 bases). V was shortened by 2 bases and J by 6 bases, with 14 bases between the two germline ends. The germline V gene encodes CDR1 MDHEN and CDR2 SYDVKM. The CDR3 is 14 residues long. The CDR3 sequence is CASSLRSLGGEQYF. As DNA, the CDR3 is TGTGCCAGCAGTTTAAGATCCTTAGGGGGCGAGCAGTACTTC.

This clonotype was observed a handful of times. The V gene is TRBV7-8, the J gene TRBJ2-1, with 12 nucleotides matching TRBD2. Trimming cost V 1 base and J 4 bases; bases outside gene matches: 14. The length of the CDR3 is 20 residues. Germline values: CDR1 SGHVS, CDR2 FQNEAQ. CDR3 nucleotide sequence: TGTGCCAGCAGCTTAGTCGGACTAGCGGGGACCATGCGATTATACAATGAGCAGTTCTTC. Translated, it gives CASSLVGLAGTMRLYNEQFF. Full variable domain (missing parts from reference TRBV7-8 and TRBJ2-1): GAGVSQSPRYKVAKRGQDVALRCDPISGHVSLFWYQQALGQGPEFLTYFQNEAQLDKSGLPSDRFFAERPEGSVSTLKIQRTQQEDSAVYLCASSLVGLAGTMRLYNEQFFGPGTRLTVL.

This chain joins TRBV7-6 and TRBJ2-5; no clear D. Germline-derived CDR1 and CDR2 are SGHVS and FNYEAQ. The CDR3 has 14 amino acids. The V and J ends lost 5 bases and 5 bases respectively, with 15 bases between them. The CDR3 is CASSDRTIGETQYF. The DNA for the CDR3 is TGTGCCAGCAGCGATCGAACGATCGGGGAGACCCAGTACTTC.

In its sample, this clonotype was seen a few times. The rearrangement joins TRBV12-3 or TRBV12-4 to TRBJ1-1; D possibly corresponds to TRBD1 (6 bases). CDR3 size: 14 residues. V lost 8 bases and J 1 base, leaving 14 bases between the germline ends. CDR3 region: CASSSMGANTEAFF. The CDR3 bases are TGTGCCAGCTCTTCCATGGGGGCGAACACTGAAGCTTTCTTT.

The chain uses TRBV6-6 and TRBJ1-1; D is ambiguous. The germline V gene has CDR1 MNHNY and CDR2 SVGAGI (reference sequence). The V and J ends lost 0 bases and 7 bases respectively, with 9 bases between them. The CDR3 is 13 amino acids. The CDR3 DNA follows: TGTGCCAGCAGTTACTCGGATAGAGTTGAAGCTTTCTTT. Translation: CASSYSDRVEAFF.

The chain combines TRBV4-2 with TRBJ1-1; unclear D gene. The CDR3 sequence is 15 residues long. The V end lost 1 base, the J end lost 0 bases, and 9 bases lay between the germline ends. Germline-derived CDR1 and CDR2 are LGHNA and YNFKEQ. CDR3: CASSQGPLMNTEAFF. CDR3 DNA sequence: TGTGCCAGCAGCCAAGGCCCGCTCATGAACACTGAAGCTTTCTTT.

The chain couples TRBV7-6 to TRBJ1-4; 8 bases are a match to TRBD1. The CDR3 runs to 16 residues. The germline V gene has CDR1 SGHVS and CDR2 FNYEAQ. V lost 1 base, J lost 4 bases, and 5 bases stayed unmatched. CDR3 coding DNA: TGTGCCAGCAGCTTAGAATGGACAGGGCGTAATGAAAAACTGTTTTTT. Protein: CASSLEWTGRNEKLFF.

This clonotype was recorded many times. The chain joins TRBV11-2 to TRBJ2-7; perhaps D is TRBD1 or TRBD2 (5 bases each). Germline V gene data show CDR1 as SGHAT and CDR2 as FQNNGV. The ends were cut back, 6 bases at V and 4 bases at J, with 10 bases in the middle. The CDR3 has 12 residues. CDR3 DNA sequence: TGTGCCAGCAGGGGACGGAGTTACGAGCAGTACTTC. This sequence encodes CASRGRSYEQYF.

This chain connects TRBV4-1 to TRBJ2-2; no firm D call. The CDR3 contains 17 residues. Germline assignment: CDR1 MGHRA and CDR2 YSYEKL. Trimming took 0 bases from V and 0 from J, leaving 11 bases between them. CDR3 amino acids: CASSQDYGPANTGELFF. CDR3 sequence (DNA): TGCGCCAGCAGCCAAGATTACGGTCCCGCGAACACCGGGGAGCTGTTTTTT.

J is TRBJ1-6 and V is TRBV4-1, with 8 positions matching TRBD1. V trimming: 3 bases; J trimming: 7 bases; junction bases outside the gene matches: 2. There are 14 residues in the CDR3. The germline CDR1 and CDR2 sequences are MGHRA and YSYEKL. The CDR3 protein is CASSQGQENSPLHF. DNA for the CDR3: TGCGCCAGCAGCCAGGGACAGGAAAATTCACCCCTCCACTTT.

This clonotype was detected a few times. The chain combines TRBV6-5 with TRBJ2-3; 7 nucleotides line up with TRBD2. The V gene end was trimmed by 0 bases and the J gene end by 3 bases; junction bases not matched to a gene: 6. Germline V gene data show CDR1 as MNHEY and CDR2 as SVGAGI. This CDR3 region has 16 residues. This chain's CDR3 is CASSYSGQGGTDTQYF. The CDR3 DNA reads as TGTGCCAGCAGTTACTCGGGGCAGGGAGGGACAGATACGCAGTATTTT.

This clonotype was counted between two and nine times. CDR3 nucleotides: TGCGCCAGCAGCCAAGGGTTTTACAATGAGCAGTTCTTC. It translates to CASSQGFYNEQFF. This chain connects TRBV4-1 to TRBJ2-1; no firm D call. Germline assignment: CDR1 MGHRA and CDR2 YSYEKL. This CDR3 comprises 13 residues. The V end lost 1 base, the J end lost 4 bases, and 5 bases lay between the germline ends.

The V and J genes are TRBV9 and TRBJ2-7; the D gene is possibly TRBD2 (6 bases). Trimming pared 0 bases from V and 5 bases from J, leaving 12 bases between. Germline V gene lookup returns CDR1 SGDLS and CDR2 YYNGEE. The CDR3 runs to 14 residues. The CDR3 loop reads CASSVGLDPNEQYF. Written as DNA, the CDR3 is TGTGCCAGCAGCGTAGGACTAGATCCCAACGAGCAGTACTTC. The full variable domain, in which reference TRBV9 and TRBJ2-7 provide the parts outside the CDR3, is DSGVTQTPKHLITATGQRVTLRCSPRSGDLSVYWYQQSLDQGLQFLIQYYNGEERAKGNILERFSAQQFPDLHSELNLSSLELGDSALYFCASSVGLDPNEQYFGPGTRLTVT.

The chain joins TRBV7-9 to TRBJ2-7; 7 positions match TRBD1. The V segment lost 4 bases and the J segment 3 bases; nucleotides outside the gene matches: 18. Germline V gene lookup returns CDR1 SEHNR and CDR2 FQNEAQ (reference sequence). The CDR3 length is 18 residues. The CDR3 DNA reads TGTGCCAGCAGCTCGCAGCTGAACATAGGGACAGCAGACTACGAGCAGTACTTC. It codes for CASSSQLNIGTADYEQYF.

The J gene is TRBJ2-1, the V gene TRBV4-1, with D uncertain. This CDR3 has 16 residues. V was shortened by 0 bases and J by 0 bases, with 9 bases between the two germline ends. Germline loops: CDR1 MGHRA, CDR2 YSYEKL. DNA for the CDR3: TGCGCCAGCAGCCAAGAAGAGTCTAGCTCCTACAATGAGCAGTTCTTC. It codes for CASSQEESSSYNEQFF.

The V call is TRBV10-2, the J call TRBJ2-1, with 10 bases matching TRBD2. This CDR3 spans 15 amino acids. The V gene end was trimmed by 3 bases and the J gene end by 4 bases; junction bases not matched to a gene: 3. Germline assignment: CDR1 WSHSY and CDR2 SAAADI. CDR3 loop: CASSETAGGYNEQFF. As DNA, the CDR3 is TGCGCCAGCAGTGAAACAGCGGGGGGGTACAATGAGCAGTTCTTC.

As regards this clonotype: This may stem from a read error, because a much larger clone lies one nucleotide away. The J gene is TRBJ2-3, the V gene TRBV7-6; 9 nucleotides agree with TRBD2. There are 16 residues in the CDR3. Germline V gene data show CDR1 as SGHVS and CDR2 as FNYEAQ. The CDR3 region is CVSSAPSGEMTDTQYF. CDR3 in DNA: TGTGTCAGCAGCGCACCTAGCGGGGAGATGACAGATACGCAGTATTTT.